Shown below are 7 T cell receptor beta chains from a single sample sequenced in a study of CD8+CD57+ T cells in acquired aplastic anemia. CDR3 and TCR beta VDJ profiling relied on genomic DNA as the template. TCRdb used MiXCR to reprocess the reads, holding one entry per CDR3 protein. The sample has about 220,000 distinct CDR3 sequences, approximately 35% seen once. The sequenced material came from sorted CD4+, CD8+, or CD8+CD57+ T cells (not recorded which) from PBMCs. The receptors derive from a human donor in good health, serving as a control.

This clonotype showed up many times. In DNA form, the CDR3 reads TGCGCCAGCAGCGACGGGGCGGCGAACACTGAAGCTTTCTTT. It codes for CASSDGAANTEAFF. The genes are TRBV5-1 and TRBJ1-1; the D gene is possibly TRBD1 (5 bases). V was clipped by 4 bases and J by 1 base, with 11 bases between them. Germline CDR1 SGHRS, CDR2 YFSETQ. The CDR3 spans 14 residues.

This clonotype has a count of ten or more. The V gene is TRBV20-1, the J gene TRBJ2-7; a possible D gene is TRBD2 (7 bases). CDR1 is DFQATT and CDR2 is SNEGSKA in the germline V gene (reference sequence). V lost 5 bases to trimming and J lost 4 bases, with 21 bases between them. The CDR3 extends over 15 amino acids. The CDR3 DNA is TGCAGTGCTCCTACACCTGGGGGGGCGGGGTACGAGCAGTACTTC. Translation: CSAPTPGGAGYEQYF.

This clonotype was recorded a few times. The chain has TRBV10-2 and TRBJ1-5; TRBD1 matches 9 bases. J gave up 2 bases and V 3 bases, and 11 bases lay outside the gene matches. There are 18 residues in the CDR3. Germline CDR1 and CDR2: WSHSY and SAAADI. CDR3 nucleotide sequence: TGCGCCAGCAGTGAACTCGTGGGACAGGGTGACGGCAATCAGCCCCAGCATTTT. Amino acid sequence: CASSELVGQGDGNQPQHF.

This clonotype occurred many times. V is TRBV19 and J is TRBJ1-1; D is ambiguous. The CDR3 totals 15 residues. V lost 7 bases and J lost 0, with 15 bases in between. Germline loops: CDR1 LNHDA, CDR2 SQIVND (reference sequence). Written as DNA, the CDR3 is TGTGCCAGTAAGGGTGACGAACAAGTGAACACTGAAGCTTTCTTT. This sequence encodes CASKGDEQVNTEAFF.

This clonotype was seen at least ten times. The CDR3, as DNA: TGCGCCAGCAGCCGGGAGGGGGCCCCCTACGAGCAGTACTTC. Amino acids: CASSREGAPYEQYF. The chain couples TRBV5-1 to TRBJ2-7; possibly TRBD2 for D (8 bases). This CDR3 spans 14 amino acids. V lost 4 bases and J lost 2, with 13 bases in between. Germline CDR1 is SGHRS and CDR2 is YFSETQ.

This clonotype has a handful of counts. With a much larger clone just one base away, this may be a read error. J is TRBJ2-7 and V is TRBV27; possibly TRBD2 for D (5 bases). CDR1 and CDR2 (germline): MNHEY, SMNVEV (reference sequence). The CDR3 sequence is 12 residues long. The V and J ends lost 6 bases and 5 bases respectively, with 11 bases between them. The CDR3 spells CASRTDGDEQYF. In nucleotides, the CDR3 is TGTGCCAGCAGGACGGACGGGGACGAGCAGTACTTC.

This clonotype came up a few times. This may stem from a read error, because a much larger clone lies one nucleotide away. The rearrangement links TRBV6-1 to TRBJ2-5, with D unresolved. V shed 6 bases and J shed 2 bases, with 7 bases lying between them. This CDR3 has 12 amino acids. Germline V CDR1 and CDR2: MNHNS, SASEGT. CDR3 in DNA: TGTGCCAGCAGGTGGGGTCAAGAGACCCAGTACTTC. Translated: CASRWGQETQYF.